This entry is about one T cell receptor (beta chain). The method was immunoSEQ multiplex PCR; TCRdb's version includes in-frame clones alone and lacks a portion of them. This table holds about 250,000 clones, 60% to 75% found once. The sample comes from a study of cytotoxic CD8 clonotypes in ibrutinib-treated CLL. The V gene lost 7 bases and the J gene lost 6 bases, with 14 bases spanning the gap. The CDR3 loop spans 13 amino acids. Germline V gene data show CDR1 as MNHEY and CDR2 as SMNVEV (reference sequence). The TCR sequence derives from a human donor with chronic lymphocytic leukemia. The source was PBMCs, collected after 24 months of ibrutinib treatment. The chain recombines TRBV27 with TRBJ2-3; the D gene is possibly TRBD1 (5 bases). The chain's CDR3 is CASNPSGYDTQYF. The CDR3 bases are TGTGCCAGCAATCCCTCAGGGTACGATACGCAGTATTTT.